Below, 29 T cell receptor beta chains from the same sample are listed, as sequenced in a study of Graves' ophthalmopathy and Graves' hyperthyroidism. Amplification targeted the TCR beta CDR3 regions, with RNA transcripts as the source material. The authors performed first-round RT-PCR with HTBI primers and then a second-round multiplex PCR. Each CDR3 protein gets one entry after TCRdb re-called the multiplex PCR reads with MiXCR. Of 660,000 or so distinct CDR3 sequences listed, under 50% are singletons. Sequenced material: peripheral blood. The receptors stem from an adult man with Graves' ophthalmopathy.

V is TRBV4-1 and J is TRBJ1-1, with TRBD1 matching 8 bases. The CDR3 extends over 16 amino acids. V dropped 4 bases and J dropped 3; count of bases not matched to a gene: 10. From germline, CDR1 is MGHRA and CDR2 YSYEKL. The DNA for the CDR3 is TGCGCCAGCAGCCTAAGAAATAACAGGGGGGACACTGAAGCTTTCTTT. Translation: CASSLRNNRGDTEAFF.

V and J are TRBV18 and TRBJ1-4; D unclear. The V gene lost 4 bases and the J gene lost 8 bases, with 11 bases spanning the gap. CDR3 length: 13 residues. Germline lookup yields CDR1 KGHSH and CDR2 LQKENI. The CDR3 is CASSQGSDEKLFF. The CDR3 coding sequence is TGTGCCAGCTCACAAGGGTCCGACGAAAAACTGTTTTTT.

This clonotype was recorded at least ten times. The CDR3 region has the DNA TGTGCCAGCAGTCCGGGACAGGCTCTACAAGAGACCCAGTACTTC. Translation gives CASSPGQALQETQYF. The chain combines TRBV12-3 or TRBV12-4 with TRBJ2-5; 8 positions agree with TRBD1. The CDR3 loop spans 15 amino acids. V was clipped by 5 bases and J by 2 bases; unmatched bases: 7.

The gene calls are TRBV5-1 and TRBJ2-7; D gene ambiguous. Germline V gene sequence: CDR1 SGHRS, CDR2 YFSETQ. The V end lost 0 bases, the J end lost 3 bases, and 13 bases lay between the germline ends. This CDR3 contains 15 residues. The CDR3 DNA is TGCGCCAGCAGCTTGGCCAAGGTCCCAATCTACGAGCAGTACTTC. It codes for CASSLAKVPIYEQYF.

This clonotype rates as medium-sized (0.01 to 0.1%). The chain joins TRBV2 to TRBJ1-5; D gene unclear. CDR1 and CDR2 (germline): SNHLY, FYNNEI. The CDR3 is 13 amino acids. V lost 3 bases, J lost 1 base, and 4 bases lay in between. The CDR3 is CASSEQSNQPQHF. The CDR3 DNA reads as TGTGCCAGCAGTGAGCAGAGCAATCAGCCCCAGCATTTT. Full variable domain (rest looked up from reference TRBV2 and TRBJ1-5): EPEVTQTPSHQVTQMGQEVILRCVPISNHLYFYWYRQILGQKVEFLVSFYNNEISEKSEIFDDQFSVERPDGSNFTLKIRSTKLEDSAMYFCASSEQSNQPQHFGDGTRLSIL.

The rearrangement links TRBV29-1 to TRBJ1-5; D may be TRBD1 (6 bases). The CDR3 spans 14 residues. Germline assignment: CDR1 SQVTM and CDR2 ANQGSEA. V was pared by 4 bases and J by 4 bases, with 14 bases between. DNA for the CDR3: TGCAGCGTTGGTGGGACATCCGGAAATCAGCCCCAGCATTTT. This encodes CSVGGTSGNQPQHF.

This clonotype was counted at least ten times. The V call is TRBV9, the J call TRBJ2-6, with D uncertain. The length of the CDR3 is 16 residues. CDR1 and CDR2 (germline): SGDLS, YYNGEE. Trimming cost V 3 bases and J 0 bases, with 10 bases left between them. The CDR3 sequence: CASSARLSSGANVLTF. DNA of the CDR3: TGTGCCAGCAGCGCCCGACTCAGCTCTGGGGCCAACGTCCTGACTTTC.

The chain links TRBV6-6 to TRBJ2-7, with TRBD1 as a possible D gene (5 bases). The CDR3 contains 15 residues. In germline, CDR1 is MNHNY, CDR2 SVGAGI (reference sequence). Trimming left V 5 bases short and J 5 bases short, with 19 bases between. The CDR3 region is CASSEAHRLVNEQYF. CDR3 in DNA: TGTGCCAGCAGTGAAGCGCACAGGCTTGTGAACGAGCAGTACTTC.

This clonotype was recorded many times. The chain recombines TRBV20-1 with TRBJ1-5; D is unclear. The length of the CDR3 is 15 residues. Trimming took 5 bases from V and 3 from J, leaving 17 bases between them. From germline, CDR1 is DFQATT and CDR2 SNEGSKA (reference sequence). In DNA form, the CDR3 reads TGCAGTGCTTATAACGGCAGATTCCCCAATCAGCCCCAGCATTTT. Translating gives CSAYNGRFPNQPQHF.

This clonotype appeared many times. The chain employs TRBV15 and TRBJ2-5; D call uncertain. V was cut by 3 bases and J by 5 bases, with 13 bases left in between. CDR3 length: 14 amino acids. Germline V gene lookup returns CDR1 LNHNV and CDR2 YYDKDF (reference sequence). This CDR3 reads CATSSFNPGETQYF. CDR3 DNA: TGTGCCACCAGCAGTTTCAATCCCGGCGAGACCCAGTACTTC.

This clonotype has a handful of counts. The chain is built from TRBV10-3 and TRBJ2-1, with 10 bases matching TRBD1. CDR1 is ENHRY and CDR2 is SYGVKD in the germline V gene. CDR3 length equals 14 residues. Germline trimming cut 7 bases from V and 7 bases from J; bases unmatched to any gene: 7. CDR3 sequence: CAINTGQGGNEQFF. CDR3 bases: TGTGCCATCAACACTGGACAGGGGGGTAATGAGCAGTTCTTC.

The V call is TRBV20-1, the J call TRBJ1-1; D might be TRBD1 (5 bases). CDR1 is DFQATT and CDR2 is SNEGSKA in the germline V gene (reference sequence). This CDR3 spans 14 amino acids. As DNA, the CDR3 is TGCAGCCTACGTTCCAGGGCGCGAAGCACTGAAGCTTTCTTT. It codes for CSLRSRARSTEAFF.

This chain uses TRBV7-2 with TRBJ2-7, with 7 bases lining up with TRBD1. This CDR3 spans 14 amino acids. From germline, CDR1 is SGHTA and CDR2 FQGNSA. V shed 4 bases and J 3 bases; nucleotides not matched to a gene: 6. In DNA, the CDR3 is TGTGCCAGCAGCTGGGCAGGGGGTCGCTACGAGCAGTACTTC. It encodes CASSWAGGRYEQYF.

The chain joins TRBV10-3 to TRBJ1-1; D gene ambiguous. From germline, CDR1 is ENHRY and CDR2 SYGVKD. Trimming left V 0 bases short and J 6 bases short, with 8 bases between. The CDR3 is 13 residues long. The CDR3 loop is CAISESVGAEAFF. The CDR3 DNA sequence: TGTGCCATCAGTGAGTCGGTCGGGGCTGAAGCTTTCTTT.

CDR3 region: CSARDAGDTGELFF. CDR3 bases: TGCAGTGCTAGAGATGCGGGGGACACCGGGGAGCTGTTTTTT. The chain combines TRBV20-1 with TRBJ2-2, with 7 nucleotides matching TRBD2. This CDR3 is built from 14 residues. From germline, CDR1 is DFQATT and CDR2 SNEGSKA (reference sequence). Trimming at V came to 0 bases and at J to 3 bases, leaving 1 base not matched to a gene.

This clonotype was seen more than once but under ten times. The rearrangement links TRBV19 to TRBJ2-7, with 8 nucleotides matching TRBD1. The V gene end was trimmed by 3 bases and the J gene end by 1 base; junction bases not matched to a gene: 5. CDR3 length: 15 amino acids. Per germline, CDR1 LNHDA and CDR2 SQIVND (reference sequence). CDR3 region: CASSISGTGSYEQYF. The CDR3 bases are TGTGCCAGTAGTATCTCCGGGACAGGTTCCTACGAGCAGTACTTC.

This clonotype was found a few times. The chain uses TRBV7-2 and TRBJ1-1; 7 bases map to TRBD1. Germline trimming cut 6 bases from V and 0 bases from J; bases unmatched to any gene: 13. Germline CDR1 reads SGHTA; CDR2 reads FQGNSA. This CDR3 spans 17 amino acids. The DNA of the CDR3 is TGTGCCAGCAGGGCGGGGGACAGCCGTTCGCTGAACACTGAAGCTTTCTTT. Its translation: CASRAGDSRSLNTEAFF.

This clonotype was counted many times. The chain uses TRBV7-8 and TRBJ2-5, with 8 bases aligning to TRBD1. Trimming cost V 5 bases and J 5 bases; bases outside gene matches: 4. The CDR3 is 13 amino acids. Germline assignment: CDR1 SGHVS and CDR2 FQNEAQ. The CDR3 reads CASSADREETQYF. The DNA of the CDR3 is TGTGCCAGCAGCGCGGACAGGGAGGAGACCCAGTACTTC.

Concerning this clonotype: The junction shows a germline mismatch at one end, possibly a read error. The V and J genes are TRBV7-2 and TRBJ1-2, with 12 bases fitting TRBD1. Germline V gene lookup returns CDR1 SGHTA and CDR2 FQGNSA. The CDR3 contains 15 residues. The CDR3 is CASSPGDRGLNGYTF. The DNA for the CDR3 is TGCGCCAGCAGCCCGGGGGACAGGGGGCTAAATGGCTACACCTTC.

The sample holds one count of this clonotype. Possible read error: a much larger clone is one base away. V and J are TRBV24-1 and TRBJ2-7; 11 bases align to TRBD2. This CDR3 comprises 15 residues. The germline CDR1 and CDR2 sequences are KGHDR and SFDVKD. V was clipped by 5 bases and J by 3 bases; unmatched bases: 5. In DNA, the CDR3 is TGTGCCACCAGTGGGACTAGCGGGCGGCACTACGAGCAGTACTTC. Translation: CATSGTSGRHYEQYF.

The chain uses TRBV5-1 and TRBJ2-3; 11 nucleotides agree with TRBD2. Trimming at V came to 4 bases and at J to 1 base, leaving 2 bases not matched to a gene. The CDR3 runs 15 residues. Germline values: CDR1 SGHRS, CDR2 YFSETQ. The CDR3 reads CASSIAGGRTDTQYF. The CDR3 nucleotides read TGCGCCAGCAGCATAGCGGGAGGGCGCACAGATACGCAGTATTTT.

This clonotype was picked up many times. As DNA, the CDR3 is TGTGCCAGCAGTTTGGGGGTTGTCTATGGCTACACCTTC. Amino acid sequence: CASSLGVVYGYTF. The V call is TRBV12-3 or TRBV12-4, the J call TRBJ1-2; D perhaps matches TRBD1 (5 bases). The CDR3 is 13 residues long. Trimming cost V 3 bases and J 4 bases, with 9 bases left between them.

This clonotype was recorded at least ten times. V usage is TRBV10-3 and J usage is TRBJ2-7; 9 bases line up with TRBD2. The germline CDR1 and CDR2 sequences are ENHRY and SYGVKD. The CDR3 sequence is 17 residues long. The V segment lost 1 base and the J segment 3 bases; nucleotides outside the gene matches: 10. The CDR3 sequence is CAISELAGARGYYEQYF. The DNA for the CDR3 is TGTGCCATCAGTGAGTTAGCGGGGGCGCGGGGGTACTACGAGCAGTACTTC.

This clonotype was seen many times. The CDR3 bases are TGCGCCAGCAGCAGGGGCTACAGATACTACGAGCAGTACTTC. Translation: CASSRGYRYYEQYF. This chain links TRBV5-1 with TRBJ2-7; maybe TRBD1 (5 bases). Per germline, CDR1 SGHRS and CDR2 YFSETQ. Deletions cut 4 bases from V and 3 bases from J, with 14 bases between. The CDR3 totals 14 residues.

This clonotype occurred many times. The V gene is TRBV20-1, the J gene TRBJ2-7, with D tentatively TRBD2 (6 bases). Germline V CDR1 and CDR2: DFQATT, SNEGSKA (reference sequence). The germline V and J ends were trimmed by 6 bases and 3 bases, with 18 bases remaining between them. This CDR3 is 14 amino acids long. CDR3 residues: CSAPRAGRFYEQYF. CDR3 sequence (DNA): TGCAGTGCCCCTAGGGCAGGGAGGTTCTACGAGCAGTACTTC.

The sample holds a few counts of this clonotype. The chain joins TRBV25-1 to TRBJ1-1; D perhaps matches TRBD1 (6 bases). V gave up 4 bases and J gave up 4 bases, with 16 bases separating them. This CDR3 region has 15 residues. CDR1 and CDR2 (germline): MGHDK, SYGVNS. The CDR3, as DNA: TGTGCCAGCAGTGTAACGGGACATCCGGGCACTGAAGCTTTCTTT. Translation gives CASSVTGHPGTEAFF.

This clonotype has at least ten counts. V is TRBV19 and J is TRBJ1-5; no firm D call. Between the trimmed V and J ends, which lost 6 bases and 2 bases, there was a span of 14 bases. The germline V gene encodes CDR1 LNHDA and CDR2 SQIVND (reference sequence). This CDR3 has 15 residues. This chain's CDR3 is CASSQKSDGNQPQHF. The CDR3, as DNA: TGTGCCAGTAGCCAGAAATCAGATGGCAATCAGCCCCAGCATTTT.

This clonotype was counted only a few times. The J gene is TRBJ1-3, the V gene TRBV5-1; 7 positions match TRBD1. V shed 4 bases, J shed 4 bases, and the junction held 14 bases outside the gene matches. Germline V gene data show CDR1 as SGHRS and CDR2 as YFSETQ. The CDR3 contains 17 residues. CDR3: CASSQDKWQGVGNTIYF. CDR3 coding DNA: TGCGCCAGCAGCCAAGATAAATGGCAGGGGGTAGGAAACACCATATATTTT.

This clonotype was seen at least ten times. V and J are TRBV7-8 and TRBJ2-5, with 11 bases matching TRBD1. Per the germline V gene, CDR1 is SGHVS and CDR2 is FQNEAQ. V gave up 3 bases and J gave up 5 bases; unmatched junction bases: 8. The CDR3 has 16 amino acids. In DNA, the CDR3 is TGTGCCAGCAGCTTGTTCGGACAGGGGGCTATGGAGACCCAGTACTTC. It yields the protein CASSLFGQGAMETQYF.